The TCR beta chain described here comes from a study of blood T cell repertoires in COVID-19. Overall study context: Sites across the United States, Italy and Spain contributed samples from acute and convalescent COVID-19. From T cells, B-cell-depleted T cells, or PBMCs came the material, which was cDNA or gDNA.

Profiled with immunoSEQ multiplex PCR; TCRdb holds only in-frame clones, not every one. The table has roughly 440,000 clones, approximately 88% seen once; the top ten hold over 9.5%. Input material: peripheral blood. The source of this sequence is a woman aged 50 to 60 with COVID-19, enrolled during active disease.

CDR3 bases: TGTGCCAGCAGTTCCCGGAATGAAAAACTGTTTTTT. Protein product: CASSSRNEKLFF. J is TRBJ1-4 and V is TRBV3-1 (or the pseudogene TRBV3-2), with D unclear. This CDR3 comprises 12 residues. Germline CDR1 LGHDT, CDR2 YNNKEL (reference sequence). V lost 6 bases and J lost 5, with 7 bases in between.